This T cell receptor beta chain was obtained from a study of cytomegalovirus exposure and HLA in healthy donors. The CDR3 sequence is 14 residues long. Looked up from germline, CDR1 is SGHTA and CDR2 is FQGNSA. Trimming cost V 2 bases and J 1 base; bases outside gene matches: 1. The PCR employed 60 Vbeta primers together with 13 Jbeta primers. Produced via immunoSEQ multiplex PCR; TCRdb's table is partial and in-frame only. The data show fewer than 150,000 clones, roughly four fifths seen once. As regards this clone: Its antigen is not identified.

Study-level results: No immune exposure information besides CMV serostatus was available. Roughly uniform depth of sequencing across donors was assumed in presence/absence analyses. The study labeled 150 to 200 TCR beta chains cytomegalovirus-associated. In an earlier analysis, most TCR beta V segments were productive about 87% or about 30% of the time.

Source material: PBMCs. This receptor was obtained from a male donor in good health and CMV-seronegative. V usage is TRBV7-2 and J usage is TRBJ2-5; 7 nucleotides agree with TRBD2. The CDR3 nucleotides are TGTGCCAGCAGCTTACCTAGCGGCCAAGAGACCCAGTACTTC. Translating gives CASSLPSGQETQYF.